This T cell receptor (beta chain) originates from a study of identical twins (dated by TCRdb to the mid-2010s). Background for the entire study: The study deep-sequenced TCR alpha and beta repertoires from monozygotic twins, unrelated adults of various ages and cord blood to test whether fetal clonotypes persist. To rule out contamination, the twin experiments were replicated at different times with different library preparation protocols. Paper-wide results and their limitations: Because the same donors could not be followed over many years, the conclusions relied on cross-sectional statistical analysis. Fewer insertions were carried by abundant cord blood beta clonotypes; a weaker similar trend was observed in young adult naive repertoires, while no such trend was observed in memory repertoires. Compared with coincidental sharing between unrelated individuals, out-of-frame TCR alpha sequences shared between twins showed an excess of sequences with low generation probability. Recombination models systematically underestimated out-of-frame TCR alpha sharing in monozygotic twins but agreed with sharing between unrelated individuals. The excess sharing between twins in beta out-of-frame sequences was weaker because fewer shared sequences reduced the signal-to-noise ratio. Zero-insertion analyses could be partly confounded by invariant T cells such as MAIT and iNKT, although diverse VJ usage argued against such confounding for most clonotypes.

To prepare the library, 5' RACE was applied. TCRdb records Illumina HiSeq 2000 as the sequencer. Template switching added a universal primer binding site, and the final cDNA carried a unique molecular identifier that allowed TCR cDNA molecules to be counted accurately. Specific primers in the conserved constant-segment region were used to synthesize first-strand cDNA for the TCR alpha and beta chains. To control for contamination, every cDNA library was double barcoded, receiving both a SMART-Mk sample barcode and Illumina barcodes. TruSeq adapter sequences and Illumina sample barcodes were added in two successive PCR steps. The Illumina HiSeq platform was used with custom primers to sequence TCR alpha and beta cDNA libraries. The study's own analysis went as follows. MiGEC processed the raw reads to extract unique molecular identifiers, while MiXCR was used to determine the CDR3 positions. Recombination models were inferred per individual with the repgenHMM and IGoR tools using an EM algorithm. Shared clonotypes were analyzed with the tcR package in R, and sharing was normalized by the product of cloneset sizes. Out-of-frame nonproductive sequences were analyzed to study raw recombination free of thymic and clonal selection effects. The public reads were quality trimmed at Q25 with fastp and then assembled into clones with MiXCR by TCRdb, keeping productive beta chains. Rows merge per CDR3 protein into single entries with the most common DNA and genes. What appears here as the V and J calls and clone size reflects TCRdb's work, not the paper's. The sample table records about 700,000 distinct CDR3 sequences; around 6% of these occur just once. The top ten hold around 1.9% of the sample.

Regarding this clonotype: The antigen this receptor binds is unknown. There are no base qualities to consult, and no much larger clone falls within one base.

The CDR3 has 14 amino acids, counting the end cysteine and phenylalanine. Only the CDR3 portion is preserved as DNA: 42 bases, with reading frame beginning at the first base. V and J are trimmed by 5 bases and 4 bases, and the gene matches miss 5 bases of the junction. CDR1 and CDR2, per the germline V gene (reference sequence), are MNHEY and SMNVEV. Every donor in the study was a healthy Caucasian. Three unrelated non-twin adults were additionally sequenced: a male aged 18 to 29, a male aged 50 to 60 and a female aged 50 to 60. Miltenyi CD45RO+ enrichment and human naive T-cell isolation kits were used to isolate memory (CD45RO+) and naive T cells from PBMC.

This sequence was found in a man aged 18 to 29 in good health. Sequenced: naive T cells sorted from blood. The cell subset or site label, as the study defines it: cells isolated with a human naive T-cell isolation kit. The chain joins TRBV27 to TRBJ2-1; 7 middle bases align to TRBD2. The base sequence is TGTGCCAGCAGTCCGACTAGCAGATACAATGAGCAGTTCTTC. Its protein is CASSPTSRYNEQFF.